This T cell receptor (beta chain) comes out of a study of shared clonotypes between healthy human individuals. This CDR3 is built from 17 residues. The V and J ends lost 4 bases and 2 bases, in that order; junction bases with no gene match: 9. Germline CDR1 is MNHEY and CDR2 is SMNVEV (reference sequence). Terminally differentiated effector memory CD45RA+ cells were excluded by CCR7 positive selection of CD45RO-negative cells. Concerning this clone: Antigen: not known.

General study findings and limits: Naive CD4 clonotypes were shared across a handful of donors at about 5%. Incompleteness in sorted-subset sequencing, despite large depth, was shown by rarefaction.

Assay execution proceeded at the deep level. Using immunoSEQ multiplex PCR, the repertoire was profiled, and TCRdb retains in-frame clones only, with some absent. The sample shows about 2 million clones, just under 95% of them seen only once. The sequence was obtained from a man between 18 and 35 years old in good health. Specimen: naive CD8+ T cells sorted from blood. V is TRBV27 and J is TRBJ2-7; 12 positions agree with TRBD2. The CDR3 here is CASSSTTGTSGPYEQYF. The CDR3 DNA reads TGTGCCAGCAGTTCGACCACGGGGACTAGCGGGCCCTACGAGCAGTACTTC.